A single sample gave rise to the 29 T cell receptor beta chains below, sequenced in a study of T-cell memory formation after mild COVID-19. TCRdb re-called the 5' RACE reads with MiXCR, one entry per CDR3 protein. The sample comprises about 390,000 distinct CDR3 sequences, around a sixth of which are singletons, and roughly 21% rests with the top ten. What was sequenced was PBMCs or a T cell subset sorted from them (not recorded which). The source is a young man who had mild COVID-19 (a few samples of this study predate the infection). Cell type and time point are not known.

This clonotype has more than one count but fewer than ten. The V gene is TRBV2, the J gene TRBJ1-5; D might be TRBD1 (5 bases). The germline V gene encodes CDR1 SNHLY and CDR2 FYNNEI. With 10 bases removed from V and 3 bases from J, the gap between germline ends came to 16 bases. The CDR3 loop spans 14 amino acids. Here the CDR3 reads CATKGGGVNQPQHF. CDR3 coding DNA: TGTGCCACCAAAGGCGGAGGGGTCAATCAGCCCCAGCATTTT. The full variable domain, in which reference TRBV2 and TRBJ1-5 provide the parts outside the CDR3, is EPEVTQTPSHQVTQMGQEVILRCVPISNHLYFYWYRQILGQKVEFLVSFYNNEISEKSEIFDDQFSVERPDGSNFTLKIRSTKLEDSAMYFCATKGGGVNQPQHFGDGTRLSIL.

This clonotype was counted between two and nine times. CDR3 amino acids: CASSQDWTVGSPLHF. CDR3 bases: TGTGCCAGCAGCCAAGACTGGACAGTCGGGTCACCCCTCCACTTT. V gene TRBV4-2 combines with J gene TRBJ1-6; TRBD1 might be the D (6 bases). Germline V gene lookup returns CDR1 LGHNA and CDR2 YNFKEQ. Between the trimmed V and J ends, which lost 0 bases and 10 bases, there was a span of 13 bases. The CDR3 consists of 15 residues.

V usage is TRBV7-9 and J usage is TRBJ1-2; 8 bases line up with TRBD1. Germline V lookup: CDR1 SEHNR, CDR2 FQNEAQ (reference sequence). The CDR3 runs 15 residues. The V and J ends lost 2 bases and 7 bases, in that order; junction bases with no gene match: 9. DNA of the CDR3: TGTGCCAGCAGCTTACCGGCGGACAGGGCGTTTGGCTACACCTTC. Protein: CASSLPADRAFGYTF.

Ten or more counts support this clonotype. CDR3 DNA: TGCGCCAGCAGCTTGGGACAGGACTATGGCTACACCTTC. Residues: CASSLGQDYGYTF. The V and J genes are TRBV5-1 and TRBJ1-2; tentative D call: TRBD1 (6 bases). CDR1 SGHRS and CDR2 YFSETQ come from the germline V gene. V lost 0 bases to trimming and J lost 3 bases, with 6 bases between them. The CDR3 totals 13 residues.

The chain employs TRBV27 and TRBJ2-7, with D perhaps matching TRBD1 or TRBD2 (5 bases each). The germline V and J ends were trimmed by 4 bases and 3 bases, with 19 bases remaining between them. Germline V gene sequence: CDR1 MNHEY, CDR2 SMNVEV (reference sequence). The CDR3 covers 16 residues. CDR3 sequence reads: CASSSTNRDARYEQYF. The CDR3 region has the DNA TGTGCCAGCAGTTCTACCAATCGGGACGCCCGCTACGAGCAGTACTTC.

As regards this clonotype: An end of the junction differs from the germline gene, which may be a read error. The CDR3 DNA sequence: TGTGCCAGCAGCTTAGTTCCAGTTTCTCAGGCCCAGCATTTT. This translates into CASSLVPVSQAQHF. The chain couples TRBV7-2 to TRBJ1-5; D not certain. CDR1 SGHTA and CDR2 FQGNSA come from the germline V gene. There are 14 residues in the CDR3.

This clonotype occurred a few times. J is TRBJ1-1 and V is TRBV27; 7 nucleotides match TRBD1. Germline-derived CDR1 and CDR2 are MNHEY and SMNVEV (reference sequence). This CDR3 is built from 15 residues. With 4 bases clipped from V and 4 bases from J, the junction kept 9 bases outside the gene matches. The CDR3 DNA is TGTGCCAGCAGTTCCCCGTGGCAGGGGGGCACTGAAGCTTTCTTT. As protein: CASSSPWQGGTEAFF.

The chain employs TRBV7-8 and TRBJ2-5, with D possibly matching TRBD2 (6 bases). CDR1 SGHVS and CDR2 FQNEAQ come from the germline V gene. Trimming pared 8 bases from V and 2 bases from J, leaving 12 bases between. This CDR3 is 13 amino acids long. The DNA of the CDR3 is TGTGCCAGCGGGGAGGACCGGCAAGAGACCCAGTACTTC. This encodes CASGEDRQETQYF.

The table lists this clonotype with a few counts. The rearrangement links TRBV12-3 or TRBV12-4 to TRBJ1-1; TRBD1 matches 7 bases. This CDR3 contains 15 residues. After removal of 6 bases from V and 0 bases from J, the junction contained 7 bases not matched to a gene. The CDR3 bases are TGTGCCAGCAGGCCTAAGACAGGGCTGAACACTGAAGCTTTCTTT. Its translation is CASRPKTGLNTEAFF.

The chain recombines TRBV4-1 with TRBJ1-1, with no clear D. Germline CDR1 is MGHRA and CDR2 is YSYEKL. This CDR3 spans 13 amino acids. V shed 3 bases and J shed 11 bases, with 16 bases lying between them. CDR3 in DNA: TGCGCCAGCAGCCACCCAGGCCCATCGGATGCTTTCTTT. Translation: CASSHPGPSDAFF.

In this sample, this clonotype turned up a few times. The CDR3 region has the DNA TGCGCCAGCAGCCTAACTAGCGGGCAATACGAGCAGTACTTC. The encoded protein is CASSLTSGQYEQYF. The V gene is TRBV5-1, the J gene TRBJ2-7; TRBD2 matches 9 bases. Germline V lookup: CDR1 SGHRS, CDR2 YFSETQ. V was pared by 4 bases and J by 4 bases, with 6 bases of the junction left unmatched. There are 14 residues in the CDR3.

The CDR3 DNA follows: TGTGCCAGCAGCCGACGGGACGCCCTGGATGAGCAGTTCTTC. As protein: CASSRRDALDEQFF. The genes are TRBV7-7 and TRBJ2-1; D may be TRBD1 or TRBD2 (5 bases each). V was trimmed by 5 bases and J by 8 bases, leaving 16 bases between them. The CDR3 is 14 amino acids. Germline V gives CDR1 SSHAT, CDR2 FNYEAQ (reference sequence). The whole variable domain, filled in from reference TRBV7-7 and TRBJ2-1, reads GAGVSQSPRYKVTKRGQDVTLRCDPISSHATLYWYQQALGQGPEFLTYFNYEAQPDKSGLPSDRFSAERPEGSISTLTIQRTEQRDSAMYRCASSRRDALDEQFFGPGTRLTVL.

This clonotype was observed once. The rearrangement links TRBV12-3 or TRBV12-4 to TRBJ1-1; possibly TRBD1 for D (6 bases). V lost 5 bases and J lost 2, with 12 bases in between. CDR3 length: 14 amino acids. The chain's CDR3 is CASSTRGPNTEAFF. The CDR3 coding sequence is TGTGCCAGCAGTACCAGGGGCCCAAACACTGAAGCTTTCTTT.

This clonotype came up a few times. This chain connects TRBV25-1 to TRBJ2-2; maybe TRBD1 (6 bases). In germline, CDR1 is MGHDK, CDR2 SYGVNS. Trimming removed 2 bases at V and 4 bases at J, with 11 bases between. This CDR3 has 15 amino acids. The CDR3 sequence is CASSERTVFTGELFF. The DNA for the CDR3 is TGTGCCAGCAGTGAAAGGACAGTATTCACCGGGGAGCTGTTTTTT.

This clonotype was detected ten times or more. V gene TRBV20-1 combines with J gene TRBJ1-2, with TRBD1 matching 7 bases. This CDR3 spans 12 amino acids. Trimming took 5 bases from V and 6 from J; bases not matched to a gene: 6. CDR1 DFQATT and CDR2 SNEGSKA come from the germline V gene (reference sequence). CDR3 sequence: CSAYRGGDGYTF. CDR3 nucleotides: TGCAGTGCTTACAGGGGAGGCGATGGCTACACCTTC.

The J gene is TRBJ2-4, the V gene TRBV29-1; D is undetermined. Trimming shortened V by 4 bases and J by 8 bases, and 9 bases separated the two germline ends. The CDR3 is 11 amino acids. Per the germline V gene, CDR1 is SQVTM and CDR2 is ANQGSEA. CDR3 bases: TGCAGCGTTGCCGACACGGACATTCAGTACTTC. Translation: CSVADTDIQYF. Looking up the rest from reference TRBV29-1 and TRBJ2-4 gives the full variable domain: SAVISQKPSRDICQRGTSLTIQCQVDSQVTMMFWYRQQPGQSLTLIATANQGSEATYESGFVIDKFPISRPNLTFSTLTVSNMSPEDSSIYLCSVADTDIQYFGAGTRLSVL.

In this sample, this clonotype turned up a few times. The CDR3 protein is CASSYPGDTGELFF. The CDR3 DNA sequence: TGTGCCAGCAGTTACCCAGGGGACACCGGGGAGCTGTTTTTT. This chain uses TRBV6-2 or TRBV6-3 with TRBJ2-2, with a possible D match to TRBD1 (6 bases). Germline CDR1 is MNHEY and CDR2 is SVGEGT. V gave up 2 bases and J gave up 3 bases, with 7 bases separating them. The CDR3 length is 14 residues.

This clonotype came up a few times. The chain combines TRBV7-9 with TRBJ2-2, with a weak D call TRBD1 (5 bases). The CDR3 spans 16 residues. Germline V gives CDR1 SEHNR, CDR2 FQNEAQ (reference sequence). Trimming shortened V by 4 bases and J by 1 base, and 13 bases separated the two germline ends. In DNA, the CDR3 is TGTGCCAGCAGCTCCGAAGGGGCATTGAACACCGGGGAGCTGTTTTTT. Its protein product is CASSSEGALNTGELFF.

This clonotype was detected a few times. The chain joins TRBV7-3 to TRBJ1-1, with D unresolved. This CDR3 contains 15 residues. Germline V CDR1 and CDR2: SGHTA, FQGTGA. The V gene lost 2 bases and the J gene lost 0 bases, with 10 bases spanning the gap. The CDR3 DNA follows: TGTGCCAGCAGCTTATCGGCAGTGATGAACACTGAAGCTTTCTTT. Encoded protein: CASSLSAVMNTEAFF.

The genes are TRBV29-1 and TRBJ1-1, with 10 bases identical to TRBD1. The CDR3 runs 13 residues. The trim removed 4 bases at V and 7 bases at J, leaving 6 bases unmatched. Germline CDR1 reads SQVTM; CDR2 reads ANQGSEA. The chain's CDR3 is CSVGGTGAIEAFF. CDR3 sequence (DNA): TGCAGCGTTGGTGGGACAGGGGCAATTGAAGCTTTCTTT.

This rearrangement joins TRBV6-5 to TRBJ2-3, with D perhaps matching TRBD1 (5 bases). Trimming left V 2 bases short and J 2 bases short, with 5 bases between. Germline V lookup: CDR1 MNHEY, CDR2 SVGAGI. The CDR3 consists of 13 residues. The CDR3 bases are TGTGCCAGCAGTTACGGACACACAGATACGCAGTATTTT. Translated, it gives CASSYGHTDTQYF.

This clonotype has just a few counts. The rearrangement uses TRBV6-2 or TRBV6-3 and TRBJ2-2, with 9 positions matching TRBD1. Unmatched junction bases numbered 7, after V lost 5 bases and J lost 6 bases. This CDR3 contains 15 residues. Germline V gene data show CDR1 as MNHEY and CDR2 as SVGEGT. DNA for the CDR3: TGTGCCAGCAGTCTCGGACAGGGGTGGGCCGGGGAGCTGTTTTTT. This gives the protein CASSLGQGWAGELFF.

This clonotype was seen more than once but under ten times. This sequence joins TRBV12-5 and TRBJ1-2; 10 bases are shared with TRBD1. The CDR3 length is 14 residues. V trimming: 2 bases; J trimming: 8 bases; junction bases outside the gene matches: 5. Germline V gene data show CDR1 as LGHNT and CDR2 as FRNRAP. This CDR3 reads CASGLQGQGLGYTF. The CDR3 DNA sequence: TGTGCTAGTGGTTTGCAGGGACAGGGGTTAGGCTACACCTTC.

Only a few counts were recorded for this clonotype. This rearrangement joins TRBV24-1 to TRBJ2-5, with 10 positions matching TRBD1. After removal of 3 bases from V and 5 bases from J, the junction contained 5 bases not matched to a gene. This CDR3 comprises 15 residues. Looked up from germline, CDR1 is KGHDR and CDR2 is SFDVKD. CDR3 in DNA: TGTGCCACCAGTGATAGACAGGGGGCTGCGGAGACCCAGTACTTC. It is translated as CATSDRQGAAETQYF.

This clonotype was picked up a small number of times. The chain carries TRBV7-9 and TRBJ1-1; possible D gene TRBD1, 5 bases. Germline V gene sequence: CDR1 SEHNR, CDR2 FQNEAQ (reference sequence). V was clipped by 0 bases and J by 4 bases, with 9 bases between them. The CDR3 is made up of 14 amino acids. For the CDR3, the DNA is TGTGCCAGCAGCTTAGCGCGGCAGGGCACTGAAGCTTTCTTT. Residues: CASSLARQGTEAFF.

The V gene is TRBV7-9, the J gene TRBJ1-5, with D hard to call. This CDR3 contains 14 residues. Germline V CDR1 and CDR2: SEHNR, FQNEAQ (reference sequence). Trimming pared 5 bases from V and 7 bases from J, leaving 15 bases between. CDR3: CASSPRGGRQPQHF. In DNA form, the CDR3 reads TGTGCCAGCAGCCCTCGCGGTGGCAGACAGCCCCAGCATTTT.

The V and J genes are TRBV4-1 and TRBJ2-1; 11 bases are shared with TRBD1. Germline V gene sequence: CDR1 MGHRA, CDR2 YSYEKL. With V trimmed by 0 bases and J by 14 bases, 9 bases remained unmatched. The CDR3 consists of 15 residues. In nucleotides, the CDR3 is TGCGCCAGCAGCCAAGATGGACAGGGGGCGCGGGATGAGTTCTTC. Translation gives CASSQDGQGARDEFF.

This clonotype was detected a few times. This chain links TRBV3-1 with TRBJ1-4; D unresolved. The CDR3 totals 11 residues. Per the germline V gene, CDR1 is LGHDT and CDR2 is YNNKEL (reference sequence). Trimming left V 11 bases short and J 10 bases short, with 14 bases between. CDR3 residues: CAPRLPGKLFF. The CDR3 bases are TGTGCCCCCCGCCTGCCCGGAAAACTGTTTTTT.

This chain uses TRBV6-2 or TRBV6-3 with TRBJ2-3; 7 positions match TRBD2. The V gene end was trimmed by 7 bases and the J gene end by 3 bases; junction bases not matched to a gene: 10. The CDR3 length is 15 residues. Germline V gene sequence: CDR1 MNHEY, CDR2 SVGEGT. The CDR3 reads CASKIRAGRTDTQYF. The CDR3 region has the DNA TGTGCCAGCAAGATACGAGCGGGGCGGACAGATACGCAGTATTTT.